One and the same sample provided the 4 T cell receptor beta chains below, sequenced in a study of blood T cells in healthy people across ages. The authors ran a second PCR of 7 to 11 cycles using a sample-barcoded 5' primer and a J-beta primer mix. A single record per CDR3 protein comes from TCRdb applying MiXCR to the 5' RACE reads. The table includes around 900,000 distinct CDR3 sequences, more than 25% detected once. The sample was blood. These receptors all come from a woman aged 80 or over in good health.

At least ten counts were recorded for this clonotype. The V gene is TRBV14, the J gene TRBJ1-2, with D maybe TRBD1 (5 bases). Germline V CDR1 and CDR2: SGHDN, FVKESK. The CDR3 sequence is 15 residues long. V shed 2 bases and J shed 4 bases, with 14 bases lying between them. The CDR3 spells CASSQYMDTTYGYTF. The CDR3, as DNA: TGTGCCAGCAGCCAATATATGGACACGACCTATGGCTACACCTTC.

There are many counts of this clonotype. In nucleotides, the CDR3 is TGCGCCAGCAGCCAAGACCCGCGGGGGGTGGACATTCAGTACTTC. Translating it yields CASSQDPRGVDIQYF. The V and J genes are TRBV4-3 and TRBJ2-4, with 8 nucleotides matching TRBD2. V dropped 0 bases and J dropped 8; count of bases not matched to a gene: 6. CDR1 and CDR2 from the germline V gene are LGHNA and YSLEER. The CDR3 contains 15 residues.

In its sample, this clonotype was seen a few times. The gene calls are TRBV21-1 and TRBJ2-4; the D call of TRBD1 is as the table states it, not checked on the DNA. TRBV21-1 represents a pseudogene. The CDR3 is 15 amino acids. In DNA, the CDR3 is TGTGCCAGCTCGGGGGGTGGTTTAGCCAAAAACATTCAGTACTTC. It yields the protein CASSGGGLAKNIQYF.

This clonotype was seen ten or more times. The chain recombines TRBV2 with TRBJ1-2; the D gene is possibly TRBD1 (6 bases). Trimming removed 8 bases from V and 7 bases from J, with 14 bases in between. The CDR3 extends over 12 amino acids. From germline, CDR1 is SNHLY and CDR2 FYNNEI. Written as DNA, the CDR3 is TGTGCCAGCCGCGCAGGGGATGGTGGCTACACCTTC. Its protein product is CASRAGDGGYTF.